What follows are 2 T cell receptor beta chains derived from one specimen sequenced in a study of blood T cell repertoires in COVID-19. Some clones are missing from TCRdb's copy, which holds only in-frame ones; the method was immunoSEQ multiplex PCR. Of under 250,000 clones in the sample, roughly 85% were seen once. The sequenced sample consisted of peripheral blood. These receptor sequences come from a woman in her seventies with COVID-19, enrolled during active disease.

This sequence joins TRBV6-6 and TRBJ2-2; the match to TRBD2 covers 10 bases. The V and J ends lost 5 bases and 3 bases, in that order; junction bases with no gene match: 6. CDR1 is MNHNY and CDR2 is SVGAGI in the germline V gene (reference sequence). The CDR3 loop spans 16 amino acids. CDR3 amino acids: CASSPRGTSDTGELFF. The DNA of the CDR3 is TGTGCCAGCAGTCCTAGGGGGACTAGCGACACCGGGGAGCTGTTTTTT.

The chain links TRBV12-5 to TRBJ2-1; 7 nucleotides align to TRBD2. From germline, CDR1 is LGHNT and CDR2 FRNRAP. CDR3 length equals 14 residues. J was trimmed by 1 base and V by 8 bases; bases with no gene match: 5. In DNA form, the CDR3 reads TGTGCTAGTCTCAGGACTAGTTCCTACAATGAGCAGTTCTTC. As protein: CASLRTSSYNEQFF.